This T cell receptor (beta chain) was observed in a study of blood T cells in healthy people across ages. Study-level background: Template switching retrieved approximately one barcoded beta molecule for each two T cells. Study-wide findings and caveats: Among long-lived donors, naive CD4+ cells were more numerous and diversity higher than in aged donors. The study could not conclusively compare naive and antigen-experienced cells, given its unsorted PBMCs.

A second 7 to 11 cycle PCR used barcoded and J-beta primers. Per sample, CDR3-containing paired-end reads numbered at least 2.5 million. TCRdb reprocessed the 5' RACE reads via MiXCR and lists one record per CDR3 protein. The sample shows approximately 1,700,000 distinct CDR3 sequences, roughly two fifths of them seen only once. A word on this clonotype: The antigen is unknown.

In germline, CDR1 is DFQATT, CDR2 SNEGSKA (reference sequence). The CDR3 contains 13 residues. The V and J ends lost 5 bases and 4 bases respectively, with 14 bases between them. The sample was blood. The chain has TRBV20-1 and TRBJ2-5; D not certain. The origin of this receptor is a human donor in good health. The CDR3 sequence: CSAPEAGRETQYF. CDR3 nucleotides: TGCAGTGCTCCCGAGGCCGGTCGAGAGACCCAGTACTTC.